What follows is one T cell receptor beta chain and its context. Its antigen is not identified. Germline-derived CDR1 and CDR2 are LNHDA and SQIVND (reference sequence). V lost 2 bases, J lost 9 bases, and 8 bases lay in between. The CDR3 length is 12 residues. The source of the sample is a study of OX40 agonist ivuxolimab in advanced cancers. Overall study context: Enrollees could have had prior anti-PD-1, anti-PD-L1 or anti-CTLA-4 therapy, which approximately 38% had received. General study points: Circulating CD4+ and CD8+ T cells showed clonal expansion by week 6 at 0.1 to 3.0 mg/kg. The work left the antigen specificity of expanded peripheral T cells undetermined.

Assay used: immunoSEQ multiplex PCR; TCRdb lists only in-frame clones, some missing. The table shows tens of thousands of clones, with 89% occurring only once. The TCR was taken from an adult with an advanced solid tumor such as melanoma, head and neck, liver or kidney cancer. This sequence joins TRBV19 and TRBJ1-5; D is undetermined. This specimen was CD4+ or CD8+ T cells sorted from blood, taken in a trial of the OX40 agonist ivuxolimab. For the CDR3, the DNA is TGTGCCAGTAGTATATCGGAGCCGCCCCAGCATTTT. Translated: CASSISEPPQHF.